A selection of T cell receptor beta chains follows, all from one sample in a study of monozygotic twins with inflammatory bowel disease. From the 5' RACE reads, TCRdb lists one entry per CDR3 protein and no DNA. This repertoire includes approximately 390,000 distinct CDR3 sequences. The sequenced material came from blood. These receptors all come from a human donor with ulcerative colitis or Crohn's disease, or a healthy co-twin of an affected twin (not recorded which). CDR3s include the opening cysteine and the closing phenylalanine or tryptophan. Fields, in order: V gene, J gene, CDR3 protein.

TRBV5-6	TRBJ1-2	CASSFYGTPRGYTF
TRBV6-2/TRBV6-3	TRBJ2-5	CASRFSGGPRETQYF
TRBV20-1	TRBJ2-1	CSARDGTSGRVRSYNEQFF
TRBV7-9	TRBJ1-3	CASSRQVSGNTIYF
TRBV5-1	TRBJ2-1	CASVNFGGNSYNEQFF
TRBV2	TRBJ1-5	CASSEAPRGVYQPQHF
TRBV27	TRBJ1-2	CASSSNRVIHTRYGYTF
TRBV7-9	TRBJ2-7	CASSLEGARSYEQYF
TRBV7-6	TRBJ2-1	CASSPRAHEQFF
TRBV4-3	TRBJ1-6	CASSRNREVRSPLHF
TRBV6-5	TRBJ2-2	CASRSNTGELFF
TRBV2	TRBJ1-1	CASKRYGEAFF
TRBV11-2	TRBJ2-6	CASSLVLGDRLFGANVLTF
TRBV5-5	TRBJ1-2	CASRSRTGGDGYTF
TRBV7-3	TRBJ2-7	CASSLRGVTSGSSEQYF
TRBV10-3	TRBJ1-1	CAIGGGQANTEAFF
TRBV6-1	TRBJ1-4	CASSESQGFFEKLFF
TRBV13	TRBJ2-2	CASSAAGTRNTGELFF
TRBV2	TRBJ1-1	CASSKDSPTEAFF
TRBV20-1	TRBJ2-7	CSAGLGTSSYEQYF
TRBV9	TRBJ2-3	CASSSGLADTDTQYF
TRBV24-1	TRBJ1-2	CATSDFIGSGYTF
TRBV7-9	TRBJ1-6	CASSLGPSNSPLHF
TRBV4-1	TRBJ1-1	CASSHPGSKNTEAFF